This passage covers 8 T cell receptor beta chains from one sample sequenced in a study of blood T cell repertoires in COVID-19. The assay was immunoSEQ multiplex PCR, and TCRdb's table has in-frame clones only and misses some. The table records about 150,000 clones, approximately 90% of them present only once. Sequenced input: peripheral blood. Receptor source: a human donor in a cohort sampled during active COVID-19.

The V call is TRBV30, the J call TRBJ1-2, with 7 bases that match TRBD1. Germline CDR1 and CDR2: GTSNPN and SVGIG (reference sequence). The CDR3 totals 13 residues. Trimming cost V 4 bases and J 4 bases; bases outside gene matches: 6. The CDR3 spells CAWTTGSVYGYTF. CDR3 DNA sequence: TGTGCCTGGACGACAGGGTCTGTCTATGGCTACACCTTC.

V and J are TRBV27 and TRBJ2-7; 8 nucleotides agree with TRBD2. The CDR3 is made up of 14 amino acids. The germline V gene encodes CDR1 MNHEY and CDR2 SMNVEV (reference sequence). V shed 7 bases and J 6 bases; nucleotides not matched to a gene: 11. This chain's CDR3 is CASKPGLVAGEQYF. CDR3 sequence (DNA): TGTGCCAGCAAACCGGGACTAGTTGCGGGCGAGCAGTACTTC.

The CDR3 is CASTPGFDGYTF. CDR3 sequence (DNA): TGTGCCAGCACACCCGGGTTTGATGGCTACACCTTC. The chain employs TRBV7-2 and TRBJ1-2; D is uncertain. This CDR3 contains 12 residues. Trimming removed 7 bases from V and 6 bases from J, with 12 bases in between. Per the germline V gene, CDR1 is SGHTA and CDR2 is FQGNSA.

The chain has TRBV3-1 (or the pseudogene TRBV3-2) and TRBJ2-7; TRBD2 aligns across 13 bases. This CDR3 contains 15 residues. Trimming at V came to 4 bases and at J to 3 bases, leaving 3 bases not matched to a gene. The germline V gene has CDR1 LGHDT and CDR2 YNNKEL (reference sequence). The CDR3 loop is CASSRGTSGDYEQYF. CDR3 bases: TGTGCCAGCAGCCGCGGGACTAGCGGGGACTACGAGCAGTACTTC.

This clone was counted only a few times. The genes are TRBV19 and TRBJ1-1; 11 bases are shared with TRBD1. V was clipped by 5 bases and J by 7 bases; unmatched bases: 15. The germline gives CDR1 LNHDA, CDR2 SQIVND (reference sequence). This CDR3 comprises 17 residues. CDR3 coding DNA: TGTGCCAGTAGTTCCCTCGGACAGGGGGCGCAGTATGGTGAAGCTTTCTTT. Protein sequence: CASSSLGQGAQYGEAFF.

This clone appeared once. The chain has TRBV28 and TRBJ1-2; 9 nucleotides align to TRBD1. The length of the CDR3 is 15 residues. Looked up from germline, CDR1 is MDHEN and CDR2 is SYDVKM. V was pared by 6 bases and J by 4 bases, with 9 bases of the junction left unmatched. In DNA, the CDR3 is TGTGCCAGCAGGCCCCCGGGACAGGGTGGCTATGGCTACACCTTC. Translated, it gives CASRPPGQGGYGYTF.

The chain carries TRBV2 and TRBJ2-4; 15 nucleotides match TRBD2. Germline CDR1 and CDR2: SNHLY and FYNNEI. V shed 6 bases and J 8 bases; nucleotides not matched to a gene: 5. The CDR3 covers 15 residues. The CDR3 loop reads CASRDGTSGRHIQYF. CDR3 DNA: TGTGCCAGCAGGGACGGGACTAGCGGGAGGCACATTCAGTACTTC.

This clone appeared a single time. The rearrangement links TRBV29-1 to TRBJ1-1; 8 positions match TRBD1. CDR3 length: 13 residues. Per the germline V gene, CDR1 is SQVTM and CDR2 is ANQGSEA. The V gene end was trimmed by 6 bases and the J gene end by 5 bases; junction bases not matched to a gene: 8. CDR3 sequence (DNA): TGCAGCGTACCTCTACAGGGGGGGACTGAAGCTTTCTTT. Amino acids: CSVPLQGGTEAFF.